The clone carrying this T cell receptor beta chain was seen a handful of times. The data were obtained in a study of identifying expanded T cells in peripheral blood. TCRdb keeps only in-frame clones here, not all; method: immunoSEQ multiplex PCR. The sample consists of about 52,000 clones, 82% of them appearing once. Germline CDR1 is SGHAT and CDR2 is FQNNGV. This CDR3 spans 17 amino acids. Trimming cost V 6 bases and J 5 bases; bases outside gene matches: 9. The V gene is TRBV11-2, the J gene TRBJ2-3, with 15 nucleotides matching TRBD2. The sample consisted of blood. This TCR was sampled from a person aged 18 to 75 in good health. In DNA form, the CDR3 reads TGTGCCAGCAGGGGACTAGCGGGAGGACTACCAGGAGATACGCAGTATTTT. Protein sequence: CASRGLAGGLPGDTQYF.